Below, 6 T cell receptor beta chains from the same sample are listed, as sequenced in a study of blood T cell repertoires in COVID-19. Libraries were prepared by immunoSEQ multiplex PCR; TCRdb keeps only in-frame clonotypes and omits some of them. The table lists roughly 70,000 clones, roughly 70% of them singletons. The sequenced sample was peripheral blood. The source of these receptors is an older man with acute or convalescent COVID-19.

The chain has TRBV9 and TRBJ2-1; 13 positions match TRBD2. Losses at the gene ends were 5 bases for V and 4 bases for J; bases not matched to a gene: 3. Per the germline V gene, CDR1 is SGDLS and CDR2 is YYNGEE. The CDR3 consists of 15 residues. The CDR3 bases are TGTGCCAGCAGTCAGGGACTAGCGGGGTACAATGAGCAGTTCTTC. It codes for CASSQGLAGYNEQFF.

The genes are TRBV7-3 and TRBJ2-7; D unresolved. The V and J ends lost 5 bases and 3 bases respectively, with 11 bases between them. Germline V gene sequence: CDR1 SGHTA, CDR2 FQGTGA. CDR3 length: 13 residues. Written as DNA, the CDR3 is TGTGCCAGCAGCGTGTCATCGGGCTACGAGCAGTACTTC. As protein: CASSVSSGYEQYF.

This clone was observed a handful of times. The chain joins TRBV11-2 to TRBJ1-1; 9 bases are a match to TRBD1. The CDR3 covers 15 residues. V trimming: 5 bases; J trimming: 1 base; junction bases outside the gene matches: 5. In germline, CDR1 is SGHAT, CDR2 FQNNGV. CDR3 in DNA: TGTGCCAGCAGCACACAGGACAGGGGGAACACTGAAGCTTTCTTT. Translation gives CASSTQDRGNTEAFF.

The CDR3 bases are TGTGCCAGCAGTTACTCCGGGACTAGCGGCTACGAGCAGTACTTC. This sequence encodes CASSYSGTSGYEQYF. The genes are TRBV6-5 and TRBJ2-7; 11 nucleotides match TRBD2. V shed 0 bases, J shed 3 bases, and the junction held 1 base outside the gene matches. Per the germline V gene, CDR1 is MNHEY and CDR2 is SVGAGI. The CDR3 is 15 amino acids.

This clone turned up a few times. The chain has TRBV5-1 and TRBJ2-2; 7 bases are shared with TRBD1. The CDR3 spans 13 residues. CDR1 is SGHRS and CDR2 is YFSETQ in the germline V gene. Losses at the gene ends were 4 bases for V and 7 bases for J; bases not matched to a gene: 4. The DNA of the CDR3 is TGCGCCAGCAGCATGACAGGGTACGGGGAGCTGTTTTTT. It translates to CASSMTGYGELFF.

This rearrangement joins TRBV3-1 (or the pseudogene TRBV3-2) to TRBJ2-1; TRBD2 matches at 8 bases. J lost 2 bases, V lost 1 base, and 7 bases had no gene match. This CDR3 is 17 amino acids long. Germline V lookup: CDR1 LGHDT, CDR2 YNNKEL (reference sequence). Here the CDR3 DNA reads TGTGCCAGCAGCCAAGGTAATAGCGGGGCCCCCTACAATGAGCAGTTCTTC. Protein sequence: CASSQGNSGAPYNEQFF.